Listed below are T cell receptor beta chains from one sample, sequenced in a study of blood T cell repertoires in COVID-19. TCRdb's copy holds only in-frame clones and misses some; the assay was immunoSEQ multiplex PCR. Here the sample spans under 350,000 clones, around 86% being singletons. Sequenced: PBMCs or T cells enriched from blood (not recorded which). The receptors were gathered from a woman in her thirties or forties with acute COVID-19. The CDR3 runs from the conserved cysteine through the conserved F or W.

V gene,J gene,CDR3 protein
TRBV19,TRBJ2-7,CASSVAGTLDYEQYF
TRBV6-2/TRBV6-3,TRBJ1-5,CASSDRGTQPQHF
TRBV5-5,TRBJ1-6,CASSLLGTGQGRSPLHF
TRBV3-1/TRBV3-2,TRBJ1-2,CASSQGLPPRSEGYTF
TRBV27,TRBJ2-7,CASSRAPDRSSYEQYF
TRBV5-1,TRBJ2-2,CASSTTSGTPGELFF
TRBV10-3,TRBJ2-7,CAISESRVSDEQYF
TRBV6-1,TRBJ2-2,CASREELGTGELFF
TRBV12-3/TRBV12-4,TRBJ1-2,CASSRQGYGYTF
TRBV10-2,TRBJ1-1,CASGGVRSEAFF
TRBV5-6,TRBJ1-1,CASSLGGTGLWMGTAFF
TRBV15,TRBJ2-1,CATSRDKGLAGGSQFF
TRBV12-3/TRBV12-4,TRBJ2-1,CASRTSASNEQFF
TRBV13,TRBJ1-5,CASSLSRNQPQHF
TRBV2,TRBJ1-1,CATTRDRGGDTEAFF
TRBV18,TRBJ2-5,CASSVPPGQGARQETQYF
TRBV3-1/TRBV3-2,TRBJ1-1,CASSPPPQGIGRFTEAFF
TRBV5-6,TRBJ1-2,CASSTRTVLNYGYTF
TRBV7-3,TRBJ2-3,CASSLGSGSTGSDTQYF
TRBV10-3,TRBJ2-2,CAIRRQKNTGELFF
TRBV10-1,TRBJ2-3,CASSASGEEGTDTQYF
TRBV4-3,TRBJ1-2,CASSQDHGTGDVAYGYTF